One and the same sample provided the 23 T cell receptor beta chains below, sequenced in a study of T cell changes during pregnancy in multiple sclerosis. TCRdb keeps only in-frame clones here, not all; method: immunoSEQ multiplex PCR. The data show about 100,000 clones, 94% seen once. This sample comprised peripheral blood, obtained before pregnancy. Receptor source: a female donor with multiple sclerosis, enrolled in a pregnancy study.

J is TRBJ2-2 and V is TRBV27, with a possible D match to TRBD2 (5 bases). Trimming removed 7 bases from V and 3 bases from J, with 18 bases in between. Per germline, CDR1 MNHEY and CDR2 SMNVEV (reference sequence). The CDR3 runs 16 residues. In DNA, the CDR3 is TGTGCCAGCAACGGATGGAGCGGAGGTTACACCGGGGAGCTGTTTTTT. The encoded protein is CASNGWSGGYTGELFF.

This chain links TRBV7-8 with TRBJ2-1, with 7 positions matching TRBD2. Germline V gene lookup returns CDR1 SGHVS and CDR2 FQNEAQ. The CDR3 is 17 amino acids. Losses at the gene ends were 3 bases for V and 2 bases for J; bases not matched to a gene: 10. The CDR3 loop reads CASSFHPAGSPYNEQFF. Written as DNA, the CDR3 is TGTGCCAGCAGCTTCCACCCAGCGGGATCCCCCTACAATGAGCAGTTCTTC.

This clone was seen a few times. J is TRBJ1-2 and V is TRBV19; D ambiguous. V was shortened by 4 bases and J by 2 bases, with 11 bases between the two germline ends. This CDR3 spans 14 amino acids. Germline assignment: CDR1 LNHDA and CDR2 SQIVND (reference sequence). CDR3 sequence: CASSTSTGNYGYTF. Written as DNA, the CDR3 is TGTGCCAGTAGTACCTCAACGGGGAACTATGGCTACACCTTC. The complete variable domain, with remaining parts taken from reference TRBV19 and TRBJ1-2, reads DGGITQSPKYLFRKEGQNVTLSCEQNLNHDAMYWYRQDPGQGLRLIYYSQIVNDFQKGDIAEGYSVSREKKESFPLTVTSAQKNPTAFYLCASSTSTGNYGYTFGSGTRLTVV.

The chain joins TRBV7-2 to TRBJ2-4, with 7 bases fitting TRBD2. The CDR3 covers 15 residues. V trimming: 5 bases; J trimming: 6 bases; junction bases outside the gene matches: 10. Germline V CDR1 and CDR2: SGHTA, FQGNSA. The CDR3 loop reads CASSPGRGGGNIQYF. CDR3 sequence (DNA): TGTGCCAGCAGCCCAGGGAGGGGAGGTGGAAACATTCAGTACTTC.

The chain uses TRBV25-1 and TRBJ2-1; the match to TRBD2 covers 13 bases. This CDR3 region has 15 residues. Unmatched junction bases numbered 4, after V lost 4 bases and J lost 7 bases. The germline gives CDR1 MGHDK, CDR2 SYGVNS. CDR3 nucleotide sequence: TGTGCCAGCAGTGCGGCGACTAGCGGGGGGAATGAGCAGTTCTTC. Protein sequence: CASSAATSGGNEQFF. Full variable domain (missing parts from reference TRBV25-1 and TRBJ2-1): EADIYQTPRYLVIGTGKKITLECSQTMGHDKMYWYQQDPGMELHLIHYSYGVNSTEKGDLSSESTVSRIRTEHFPLTLESARPSHTSQYLCASSAATSGGNEQFFGPGTRLTVL.

The chain uses TRBV14 and TRBJ2-5, with D maybe TRBD1 (5 bases). Germline V gives CDR1 SGHDN, CDR2 FVKESK. Trimming took off 4 bases at V and 5 bases at J, with 11 bases between the two ends. The CDR3 covers 13 residues. CDR3 bases: TGTGCCAGCAGCCCCGGCAGGGTTGAGACCCAGTACTTC. Encoded protein: CASSPGRVETQYF. Full variable domain (outside the CDR3, taken from reference TRBV14 and TRBJ2-5): EAGVTQFPSHSVIEKGQTVTLRCDPISGHDNLYWYRRVMGKEIKFLLHFVKESKQDESGMPNNRFLAERTGGTYSTLKVQPAELEDSGVYFCASSPGRVETQYFGPGTRLLVL.

The chain carries TRBV27 and TRBJ1-2; D might be TRBD1 (6 bases). This CDR3 is 14 amino acids long. Trimming took 6 bases from V and 4 from J, leaving 15 bases between them. Germline lookup yields CDR1 MNHEY and CDR2 SMNVEV (reference sequence). The CDR3 sequence: CASSPVGAGYGYTF. The CDR3 nucleotides are TGTGCCAGCAGCCCTGTGGGGGCGGGCTATGGCTACACCTTC.

V and J are TRBV6-1 and TRBJ2-3; TRBD2 agrees at 11 bases. Germline assignment: CDR1 MNHNS and CDR2 SASEGT. V trimming: 5 bases; J trimming: 2 bases; junction bases outside the gene matches: 3. This CDR3 region has 15 residues. The CDR3 here is CASSLSGRATDTQYF. DNA for the CDR3: TGTGCCAGCAGTCTTAGCGGGAGGGCCACAGATACGCAGTATTTT.

DNA of the CDR3: TGTGCCAGCAGCGTAGGCTATTACACAGATACGCAGTATTTT. This codes for CASSVGYYTDTQYF. The V gene is TRBV9, the J gene TRBJ2-3; D remains ambiguous. The CDR3 contains 14 residues. The germline gives CDR1 SGDLS, CDR2 YYNGEE. V lost 0 bases to trimming and J lost 2 bases, with 7 bases between them.

The chain uses TRBV19 and TRBJ1-5; D may be TRBD1 (5 bases). Trimming left V 7 bases short and J 4 bases short, with 29 bases between. The germline V gene encodes CDR1 LNHDA and CDR2 SQIVND (reference sequence). This CDR3 has 19 residues. The CDR3: CASTAYHDSGGISNQPQHF. CDR3 DNA: TGTGCCAGTACCGCTTACCACGACAGTGGCGGTATATCAAATCAGCCCCAGCATTTT. The entire variable domain, with the rest obtained from reference TRBV19 and TRBJ1-5, is as follows: DGGITQSPKYLFRKEGQNVTLSCEQNLNHDAMYWYRQDPGQGLRLIYYSQIVNDFQKGDIAEGYSVSREKKESFPLTVTSAQKNPTAFYLCASTAYHDSGGISNQPQHFGDGTRLSIL.

The chain uses TRBV10-2 and TRBJ2-7; D remains unclear. The CDR3 runs to 14 residues. Germline V gives CDR1 WSHSY, CDR2 SAAADI. The V end was cut by 0 bases, the J end by 6 bases, with 12 bases between. In nucleotides, the CDR3 is TGCGCCAGCAGTGAGTCGGCAGGAAATACCGAGCAGTACTTC. Its protein product is CASSESAGNTEQYF.

The J gene is TRBJ2-5, the V gene TRBV9; unclear D gene. Trimming pared 4 bases from V and 0 bases from J, leaving 7 bases between. The germline CDR1 and CDR2 sequences are SGDLS and YYNGEE. The CDR3 length is 13 residues. This CDR3 is CASSSRNQETQYF. The CDR3 bases are TGTGCCAGCAGCTCTAGAAACCAAGAGACCCAGTACTTC.

The chain recombines TRBV2 with TRBJ2-7; 13 bases line up with TRBD2. Germline CDR1 and CDR2: SNHLY and FYNNEI. J was trimmed by 5 bases and V by 8 bases; bases with no gene match: 6. This CDR3 has 14 residues. The CDR3 bases are TGTGCCAGCTGCGGACTAGCGGGAGCCCACGAGCAGTACTTC. This gives the protein CASCGLAGAHEQYF.

The V gene is TRBV30, the J gene TRBJ1-4; D call uncertain. V lost 3 bases and J 5 bases, leaving 10 bases between the germline ends. This CDR3 contains 13 residues. The V gene's germline CDR1 is GTSNPN and CDR2 SVGIG (reference sequence). As DNA, the CDR3 is TGTGCCTGGAGCCCGTCAGTCAATGAAAAACTGTTTTTT. Translated, it gives CAWSPSVNEKLFF.

The genes are TRBV29-1 and TRBJ2-2; 7 bases map to TRBD2. Germline CDR1 and CDR2: SQVTM and ANQGSEA. CDR3 length: 13 amino acids. Trimming removed 5 bases from V and 0 bases from J; junction bases left unmatched: 0. Written as DNA, the CDR3 is TGCAGCGTTCTAGCGGCGAACACCGGGGAGCTGTTTTTT. Encoded protein: CSVLAANTGELFF.

The V gene is TRBV29-1, the J gene TRBJ2-7, with 10 bases lining up with TRBD1. Germline lookup yields CDR1 SQVTM and CDR2 ANQGSEA. This CDR3 spans 13 amino acids. The J segment lost 5 bases and the V segment lost 4 bases, leaving 5 bases of the junction unmatched. The CDR3 loop is CSVGRQGADEQYF. Here the CDR3 DNA reads TGCAGCGTTGGTCGACAGGGGGCGGACGAGCAGTACTTC.

V is TRBV19 and J is TRBJ2-7; 13 bases match TRBD2. Germline loops: CDR1 LNHDA, CDR2 SQIVND (reference sequence). CDR3 length: 13 residues. V was pared by 6 bases and J by 6 bases, with 2 bases of the junction left unmatched. CDR3 bases: TGTGCCAGTAGGACTAGCGGGAGGAGCGAGCAGTACTTC. Translating gives CASRTSGRSEQYF. The full variable domain, completed using reference TRBV19 and TRBJ2-7, is DGGITQSPKYLFRKEGQNVTLSCEQNLNHDAMYWYRQDPGQGLRLIYYSQIVNDFQKGDIAEGYSVSREKKESFPLTVTSAQKNPTAFYLCASRTSGRSEQYFGPGTRLTVT.

This chain connects TRBV7-9 to TRBJ2-7, with TRBD1 matching 9 bases. Trimming took 5 bases from V and 4 from J; bases not matched to a gene: 9. The V gene's germline CDR1 is SEHNR and CDR2 FQNEAQ (reference sequence). The CDR3 has 15 amino acids. CDR3 region: CASSPDGTGKYEQYF. The CDR3 bases are TGTGCCAGCAGCCCCGACGGGACAGGGAAATACGAGCAGTACTTC.

This chain uses TRBV18 with TRBJ2-2, with 11 bases fitting TRBD2. The ends lost 2 bases at V and 2 bases at J; junction bases unmatched: 7. The germline V gene has CDR1 KGHSH and CDR2 LQKENI. This CDR3 region has 18 residues. Here the CDR3 DNA reads TGTGCCAGCTCACCAAGAGGGGGACTAGCGGACAACACCGGGGAGCTGTTTTTT. Translation: CASSPRGGLADNTGELFF.

The rearrangement joins TRBV5-1 to TRBJ1-5; D gene ambiguous. This CDR3 region has 16 residues. V was clipped by 6 bases and J by 0 bases, with 16 bases between them. Germline loops: CDR1 SGHRS, CDR2 YFSETQ. The CDR3 DNA reads TGCGCCAGCAATGACGGAGAAGTTGATAGCAATCAGCCCCAGCATTTT. Translating it yields CASNDGEVDSNQPQHF.

The rearrangement joins TRBV7-9 to TRBJ2-1, with D tentatively TRBD2 (6 bases). Germline loops: CDR1 SEHNR, CDR2 FQNEAQ (reference sequence). The CDR3 is 13 residues long. V was clipped by 5 bases and J by 12 bases, with 17 bases between them. CDR3 in amino acids: CASSHYLSGVQFF. CDR3 bases: TGTGCCAGCAGCCATTACCTCTCGGGGGTGCAGTTCTTC.

This clone was observed a few times. The chain is built from TRBV5-4 and TRBJ2-7; 10 bases are a match to TRBD2. V shed 2 bases and J 5 bases; nucleotides not matched to a gene: 10. In germline, CDR1 is SGHNT, CDR2 YYREEE (reference sequence). This CDR3 region has 16 residues. This CDR3 reads CASSFSSGSFSDEQYF. The DNA for the CDR3 is TGTGCCAGCAGCTTTTCTAGCGGGAGTTTTAGCGACGAGCAGTACTTC.

There are a few counts of this clone. The rearrangement joins TRBV19 to TRBJ2-7; the match to TRBD2 covers 9 bases. The CDR3 length is 15 residues. Per the germline V gene, CDR1 is LNHDA and CDR2 is SQIVND (reference sequence). J lost 1 base, V lost 5 bases, and 6 bases had no gene match. CDR3 sequence (DNA): TGTGCCAGTAGTCCCAGCAGCGGGAGGTCCTACGAGCAGTACTTC. This codes for CASSPSSGRSYEQYF.